This T cell receptor beta chain was documented in a study of T-cell memory formation after mild COVID-19. Study at large: Most TCR clusters belonged to a single donor.

J was trimmed by 0 bases and V by 7 bases; bases with no gene match: 7. Germline CDR1 reads MNHEY; CDR2 reads SVGAGI. This CDR3 has 15 amino acids. Overall study results and limits: The finding that pre-infection memory included some responding clones suggested that cross-reactive memory joined. Day 15 to 85 contractors were CD4/CD8 balanced; later expanders leaned CD4+.

Libraries for TCRalpha and TCRbeta carried sample barcodes and unique molecular identifiers via 5'RACE. TCRdb reprocessed the 5' RACE reads with MiXCR, giving one entry per CDR3 protein. The data show about 200,000 distinct CDR3 sequences, 16% seen once. About this clonotype itself: What it binds is unknown.

The TCR sequence derives from an adult woman who had mild COVID-19 (a few samples of this study predate the infection). Cell type and time point are not known. V usage is TRBV6-5 and J usage is TRBJ1-2; 8 nucleotides agree with TRBD1. Source material: PBMCs or a T cell subset sorted from them (not recorded which). This chain's CDR3 is CASIGQGKANYGYTF. The CDR3 DNA follows: TGTGCCAGCATCGGACAGGGAAAGGCTAACTATGGCTACACCTTC.